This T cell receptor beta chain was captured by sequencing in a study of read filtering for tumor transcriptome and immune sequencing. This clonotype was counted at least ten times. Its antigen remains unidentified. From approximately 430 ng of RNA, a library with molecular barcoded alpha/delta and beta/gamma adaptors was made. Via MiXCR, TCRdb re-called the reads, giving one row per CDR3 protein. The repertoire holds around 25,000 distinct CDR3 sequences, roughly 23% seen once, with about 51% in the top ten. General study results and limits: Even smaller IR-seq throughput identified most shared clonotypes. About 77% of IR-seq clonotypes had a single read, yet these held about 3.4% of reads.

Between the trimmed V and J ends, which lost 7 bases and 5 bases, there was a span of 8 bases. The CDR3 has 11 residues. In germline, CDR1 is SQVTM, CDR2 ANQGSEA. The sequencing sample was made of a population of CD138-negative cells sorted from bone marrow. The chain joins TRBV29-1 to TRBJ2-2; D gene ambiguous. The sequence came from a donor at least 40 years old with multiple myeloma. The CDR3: CSGSKTGELFF. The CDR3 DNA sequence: TGCAGCGGTTCCAAGACCGGGGAGCTGTTTTTT.